This section outlines one TCR beta chain sequence together with its context. The data originate from a study of T cells in Graves' hyperthyroidism and ophthalmopathy. The wider study: Prior to any treatment, at the point of initial diagnosis, peripheral blood was collected.

The TCR beta CDR3 regions underwent amplification using RNA transcripts as the source. A set of HTBI primers served as the primers for a first-round RT-PCR of the TCR CDR3. Via MiXCR, TCRdb re-called the multiplex PCR reads, giving one row per CDR3 protein. The sample holds 350,000 to 400,000 distinct CDR3 sequences, more than 13% seen once. The V end was cut by 3 bases, the J end by 5 bases, with 14 bases between. Germline V gene lookup returns CDR1 KGHSH and CDR2 LQKENI. This CDR3 is 15 amino acids long. Hyperthyroidism, newly diagnosed and lasting under 2 months, affected patients aged 18 to 65. Diagnoses rested on clinical symptoms, serum thyroxine and TRAb, thyroid ultrasound and orbital computed tomography.

The sequencing sample was made of blood. The source is a woman aged 25 to 39 with Graves' hyperthyroidism. The chain recombines TRBV18 with TRBJ2-1; D is ambiguous. The CDR3 DNA follows: TGTGCCAGCTCACCCCAGAGTCCAGTAAACAATGAGCAGTTCTTC. This codes for CASSPQSPVNNEQFF.